The T cell receptor (beta chain) under discussion was sequenced for a study of preoperative IRX-2 immunotherapy in early breast cancer. This sample's treatment: preoperative locoregional IRX-2 cytokine immunotherapy. Preoperative locoregional IRX-2 cytokine immunotherapy was tested in the phase Ib source study. CDR1 WSHSY and CDR2 SAAADI come from the germline V gene. After removal of 8 bases from V and 6 bases from J, the junction contained 7 bases not matched to a gene. The CDR3 is made up of 13 amino acids. Data came from immunoSEQ multiplex PCR; TCRdb stores just in-frame clones and leaves some out. The sample contains around 28,000 clones, nearly 90% of which appear only once.

This chain joins TRBV10-2 and TRBJ2-7; TRBD1 matches 10 bases. This sequence originates from a human donor with breast cancer. This sample was obtained from a patient treated with IRX-2 immunotherapy. The CDR3 is CASSPGQGIEQYF. Written as DNA, the CDR3 is TGCGCCAGCTCACCGGGACAGGGGATCGAGCAGTACTTC.